This T cell receptor beta chain comes out of a study of T cells in Graves' hyperthyroidism and ophthalmopathy. The CDR3 covers 12 residues. The V end lost 6 bases, the J end lost 8 bases, and 13 bases lay between the germline ends. Of note for this clonotype: Possible read error: a much larger clone is one base away. No conserved phenylalanine or tryptophan is present at the end of the CDR3, so a read error is the likely explanation.

Amplification of TCR beta CDR3 regions used RNA as the template. The TCR CDR3 was amplified in a first-round RT-PCR using the HTBI primer set. TCRdb recomputed calls from the multiplex PCR reads with MiXCR, one row per CDR3 protein. Among some 440,000 distinct CDR3 sequences listed, less than 20% were seen once. The TCR comes from a woman younger than 30 with Graves' hyperthyroidism. Sample: blood. V is TRBV12-3 or TRBV12-4 and J is TRBJ1-2, with TRBD1 as a possible D gene (6 bases). CDR3 DNA sequence: TGTGCCAGCAGCACAGGGTGGAAGGGCTACACCCTC. Protein product: CASSTGWKGYTL.